This T cell receptor (beta chain) is drawn from a study of radiotherapy plus CTLA-4 blockade in lung cancer. Per germline, CDR1 KGHSH and CDR2 LQKENI. The J segment lost 6 bases and the V segment lost 8 bases, leaving 5 bases of the junction unmatched. The CDR3 is 12 amino acids. The table came from immunoSEQ multiplex PCR; TCRdb's copy has only in-frame clones and leaves some out. In the table there are 25,000 to 35,000 clones, roughly 70% of which are singletons. V is TRBV18 and J is TRBJ2-7; 9 bases line up with TRBD1. This receptor was identified in a human donor with non-small cell lung cancer whose response to radiotherapy plus ipilimumab could not be evaluated. The input for sequencing was peripheral blood, taken from a patient treated with radiotherapy plus ipilimumab. CDR3 nucleotides: TGTGCCAGCACGGGACAGGGAAGCGAGCAGTACTTC. Protein product: CASTGQGSEQYF. The complete variable domain, with remaining parts taken from reference TRBV18 and TRBJ2-7, reads NAGVMQNPRHLVRRRGQEARLRCSPMKGHSHVYWYRQLPEEGLKFMVYLQKENIIDESGMPKERFSAEFPKEGPSILRIQQVVRGDSAAYFCASTGQGSEQYFGPGTRLTVT.